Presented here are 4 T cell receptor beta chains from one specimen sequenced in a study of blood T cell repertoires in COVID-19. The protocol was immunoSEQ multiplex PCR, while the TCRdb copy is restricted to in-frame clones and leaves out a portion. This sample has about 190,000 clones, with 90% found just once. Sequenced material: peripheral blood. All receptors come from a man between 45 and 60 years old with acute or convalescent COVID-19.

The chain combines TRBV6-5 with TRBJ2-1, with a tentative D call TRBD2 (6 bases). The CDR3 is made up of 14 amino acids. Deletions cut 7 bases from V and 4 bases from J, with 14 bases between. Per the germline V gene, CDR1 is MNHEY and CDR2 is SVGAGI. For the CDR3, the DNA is TGTGCCAGCACCTTGGGCGGGGAGTACAATGAGCAGTTCTTC. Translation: CASTLGGEYNEQFF.

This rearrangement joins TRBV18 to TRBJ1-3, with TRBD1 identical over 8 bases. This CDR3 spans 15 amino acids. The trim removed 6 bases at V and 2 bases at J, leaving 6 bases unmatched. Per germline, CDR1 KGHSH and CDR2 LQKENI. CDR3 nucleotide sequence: TGTGCCAGCTCCACCCGGGACAGGCCTGGAAACACCATATATTTT. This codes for CASSTRDRPGNTIYF. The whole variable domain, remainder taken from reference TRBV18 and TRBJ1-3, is NAGVMQNPRHLVRRRGQEARLRCSPMKGHSHVYWYRQLPEEGLKFMVYLQKENIIDESGMPKERFSAEFPKEGPSILRIQQVVRGDSAAYFCASSTRDRPGNTIYFGEGSWLTVV.

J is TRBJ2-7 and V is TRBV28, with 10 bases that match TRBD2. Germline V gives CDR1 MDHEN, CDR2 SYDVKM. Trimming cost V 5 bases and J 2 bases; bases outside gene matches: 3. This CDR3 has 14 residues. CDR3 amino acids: CASSALAGAYEQYF. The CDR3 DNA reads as TGTGCCAGCAGTGCCCTAGCGGGGGCCTACGAGCAGTACTTC.

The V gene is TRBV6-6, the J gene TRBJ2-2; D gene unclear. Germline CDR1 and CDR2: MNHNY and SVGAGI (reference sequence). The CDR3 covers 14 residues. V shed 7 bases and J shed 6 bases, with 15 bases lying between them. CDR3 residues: CASIPGSYSGELFF. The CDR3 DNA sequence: TGTGCCAGCATTCCCGGGTCCTACTCCGGGGAGCTGTTTTTT.